Listed here is a single T cell receptor beta chain. As yet, its antigen is unknown. This sample stems from a study of PD-1 blockade in classical Hodgkin lymphoma. TCRdb's table, derived via immunoSEQ multiplex PCR, lists solely in-frame clones and lacks some. The sample consists of some 25,000 clones, 78% of them appearing once. There was relapse after autologous stem cell transplantation in every patient, and there was variation in brentuximab vedotin exposure. Study outcomes and limitations: Newly diagnosed patients reportedly had lower baseline TCR diversity than healthy donors. Unlike CD8+ TCR diversity, which did not rise significantly by C4D1, CD4+ TCR diversity did. The origin of the repertoire differences remains undefined, with disease activity or prior therapy as possible causes. Complete responders possessed baseline diversity comparable to newly diagnosed patients.

The TCR sequence derives from a human donor with classical Hodgkin lymphoma. The sequenced sample was peripheral blood mononuclear cells (PBMCs), obtained before the second cycle of nivolumab.

The CDR3 nucleotides are TGTGCCTCCCAAGCGGGGGGGTTCACAGATACGCAGTATTTT. It is translated as CASQAGGFTDTQYF. The chain combines TRBV4-2 with TRBJ2-3; 10 bases fit TRBD2. CDR3 length equals 14 residues. Trimming removed 11 bases from V and 2 bases from J; junction bases left unmatched: 7. Germline V gene data show CDR1 as LGHNA and CDR2 as YNFKEQ.